The 6 T cell receptor beta chains below come from one sample, sequenced in a study of T cells in localized non-small cell lung cancer (TCRdb year 2020). The library relied on the immunoSEQ multiplex PCR assay. TCRdb provides this immuneACCESS table in a form limited to in-frame rearrangements. Some clones are lacking; in checked studies, under half of them reflect an unresolved V gene, and why the rest are absent is not known. Across this sample there are some 64,000 clones, with 90% seen only once. The ten largest account for approximately 2% of the sample. The sample here was peripheral blood, taken before any cancer treatment. Receptor source: a woman aged 35 to 75 with stage I lung adenocarcinoma.

The chain recombines TRBV2 with TRBJ1-2, with D possibly matching TRBD1 (5 bases). Germline CDR1 is SNHLY and CDR2 is FYNNEI. Trimming stripped 4 bases from V and 0 bases from J, with 12 bases between. The CDR3 contains 15 residues. CDR3 protein: CASSGIPGANYGYTF. The CDR3 bases are TGTGCCAGCAGTGGAATCCCGGGGGCTAACTATGGCTACACCTTC.

The chain uses TRBV28 and TRBJ2-7; D uncertain. The germline V gene has CDR1 MDHEN and CDR2 SYDVKM. V gave up 4 bases and J gave up 5 bases, with 21 bases separating them. The CDR3 loop spans 16 amino acids. Here the CDR3 reads CASSSPAASDSHEQYF. The CDR3 DNA follows: TGTGCCAGCAGTTCGCCGGCGGCCTCTGATTCCCACGAGCAGTACTTC.

The chain uses TRBV7-2 and TRBJ1-2; D is perhaps TRBD1 (6 bases). Trimming took off 4 bases at V and 4 bases at J, with 19 bases between the two ends. The CDR3 spans 16 residues. Germline assignment: CDR1 SGHTA and CDR2 FQGNSA. The CDR3 here is CASSSPRDIAIYGYTF. The CDR3 bases are TGTGCCAGCAGCTCACCCCGGGACATCGCGATCTATGGCTACACCTTC.

This rearrangement joins TRBV9 to TRBJ1-1; 7 bases are a match to TRBD1. J lost 5 bases, V lost 3 bases, and 4 bases had no gene match. Germline V lookup: CDR1 SGDLS, CDR2 YYNGEE. The CDR3 sequence is 13 residues long. The CDR3 bases are TGTGCCAGCAGCGCCTACAGGGGAACTGAAGCTTTCTTT. This gives the protein CASSAYRGTEAFF. The whole variable domain, remainder taken from reference TRBV9 and TRBJ1-1, is DSGVTQTPKHLITATGQRVTLRCSPRSGDLSVYWYQQSLDQGLQFLIQYYNGEERAKGNILERFSAQQFPDLHSELNLSSLELGDSALYFCASSAYRGTEAFFGQGTRLTVV.

This rearrangement joins TRBV6-5 to TRBJ1-2; tentatively, D is TRBD1 (5 bases). The germline V gene has CDR1 MNHEY and CDR2 SVGAGI. Trimming pared 2 bases from V and 4 bases from J, leaving 11 bases between. This CDR3 region has 14 residues. The CDR3 loop reads CASSYTEQVYGYTF. CDR3 DNA sequence: TGTGCCAGCAGTTACACAGAACAGGTCTATGGCTACACCTTC.

The chain has TRBV7-8 and TRBJ2-7; D unresolved. The CDR3 spans 12 residues. Germline-derived CDR1 and CDR2 are SGHVS and FQNEAQ. The germline V and J ends were trimmed by 1 base and 6 bases, with 7 bases remaining between them. The CDR3 bases are TGTGCCAGCAGCTTAGACGGTAGCGAGCAGTACTTC. This translates into CASSLDGSEQYF.